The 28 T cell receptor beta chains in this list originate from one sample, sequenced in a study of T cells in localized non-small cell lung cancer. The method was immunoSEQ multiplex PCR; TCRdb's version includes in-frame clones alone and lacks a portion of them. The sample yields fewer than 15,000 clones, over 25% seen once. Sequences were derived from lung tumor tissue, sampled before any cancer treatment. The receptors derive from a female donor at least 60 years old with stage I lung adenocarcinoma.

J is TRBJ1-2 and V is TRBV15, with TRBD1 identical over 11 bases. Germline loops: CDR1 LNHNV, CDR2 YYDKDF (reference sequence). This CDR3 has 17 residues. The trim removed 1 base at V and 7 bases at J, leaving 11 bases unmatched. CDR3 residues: CATSRALGTGGVLGYTF. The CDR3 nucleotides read TGTGCCACCAGCAGAGCCCTCGGGACAGGGGGAGTTCTTGGCTACACCTTC.

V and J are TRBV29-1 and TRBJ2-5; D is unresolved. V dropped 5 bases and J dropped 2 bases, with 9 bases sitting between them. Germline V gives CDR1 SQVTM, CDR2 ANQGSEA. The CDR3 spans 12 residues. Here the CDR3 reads CSVIGRQETQYF. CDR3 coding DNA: TGCAGCGTTATTGGGCGGCAAGAGACCCAGTACTTC.

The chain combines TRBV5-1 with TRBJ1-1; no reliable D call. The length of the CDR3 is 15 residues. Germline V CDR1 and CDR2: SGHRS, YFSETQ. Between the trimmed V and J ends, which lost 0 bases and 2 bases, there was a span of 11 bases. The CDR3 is CASSLDGRKNTEAFF. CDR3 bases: TGCGCCAGCAGCTTGGACGGGAGGAAAAACACTGAAGCTTTCTTT.

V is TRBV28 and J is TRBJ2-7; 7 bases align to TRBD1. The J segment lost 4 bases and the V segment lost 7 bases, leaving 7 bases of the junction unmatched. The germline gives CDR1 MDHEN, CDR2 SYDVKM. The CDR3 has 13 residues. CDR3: CASKGGLLYEQYF. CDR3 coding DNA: TGTGCCAGCAAAGGGGGCCTGCTATACGAGCAGTACTTC.

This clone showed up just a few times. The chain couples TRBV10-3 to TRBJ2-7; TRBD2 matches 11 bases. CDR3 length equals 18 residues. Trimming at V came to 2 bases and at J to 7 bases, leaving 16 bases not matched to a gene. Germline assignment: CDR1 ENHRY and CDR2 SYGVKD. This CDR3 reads CAISEGAPGLAALGEQYF. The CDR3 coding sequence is TGTGCCATCAGTGAGGGAGCCCCGGGACTAGCGGCTCTTGGGGAGCAGTACTTC.

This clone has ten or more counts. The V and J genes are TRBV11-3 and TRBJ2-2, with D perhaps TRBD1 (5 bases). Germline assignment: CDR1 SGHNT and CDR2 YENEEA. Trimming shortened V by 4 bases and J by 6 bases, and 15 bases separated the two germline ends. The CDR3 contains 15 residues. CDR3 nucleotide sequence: TGTGCCAGCAGCTCCCAGCATCAGGGTCCCGGGGAGCTGTTTTTT. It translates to CASSSQHQGPGELFF.

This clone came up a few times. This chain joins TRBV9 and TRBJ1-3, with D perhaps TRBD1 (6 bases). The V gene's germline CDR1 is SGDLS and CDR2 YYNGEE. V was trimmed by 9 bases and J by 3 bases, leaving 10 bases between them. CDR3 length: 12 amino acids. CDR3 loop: CAIPQGGNTIYF. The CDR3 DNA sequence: TGTGCCATACCACAGGGTGGAAACACCATATATTTT.

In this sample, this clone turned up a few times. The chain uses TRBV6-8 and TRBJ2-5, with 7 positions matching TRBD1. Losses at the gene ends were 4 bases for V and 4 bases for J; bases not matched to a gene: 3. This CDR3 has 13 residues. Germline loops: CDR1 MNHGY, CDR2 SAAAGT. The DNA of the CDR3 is TGTGCCAGCAGTTTACAGGGGCGAGAGACCCAGTACTTC. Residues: CASSLQGRETQYF.

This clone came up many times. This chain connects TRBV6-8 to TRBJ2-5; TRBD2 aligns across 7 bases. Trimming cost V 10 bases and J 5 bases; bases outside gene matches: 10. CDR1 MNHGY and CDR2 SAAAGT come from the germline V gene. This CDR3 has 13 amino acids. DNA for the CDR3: TGTGCCACCGGGCGGGAGCGTCGGGAGACCCAGTACTTC. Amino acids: CATGRERRETQYF.

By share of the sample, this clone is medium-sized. Here the CDR3 reads CASTGQGFGKLFF. The CDR3 region has the DNA TGTGCCAGCACCGGACAGGGTTTCGGAAAACTGTTTTTT. The chain is built from TRBV6-8 and TRBJ1-4; 8 bases fit TRBD1. The CDR3 consists of 13 residues. Looked up from germline, CDR1 is MNHGY and CDR2 is SAAAGT. Trimming cost V 7 bases and J 10 bases; bases outside gene matches: 8.

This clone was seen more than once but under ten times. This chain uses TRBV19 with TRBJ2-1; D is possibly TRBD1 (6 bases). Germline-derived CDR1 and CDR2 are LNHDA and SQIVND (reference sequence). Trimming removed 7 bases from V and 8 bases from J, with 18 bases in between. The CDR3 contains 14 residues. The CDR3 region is CASTLHTGQYEQFF. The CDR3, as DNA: TGTGCCAGTACCCTCCACACAGGGCAGTATGAGCAGTTCTTC.

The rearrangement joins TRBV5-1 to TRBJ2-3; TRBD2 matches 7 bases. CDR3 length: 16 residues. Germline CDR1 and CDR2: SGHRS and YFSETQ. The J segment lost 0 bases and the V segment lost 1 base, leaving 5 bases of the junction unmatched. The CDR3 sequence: CASSLWRGTSTDTQYF. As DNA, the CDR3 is TGCGCCAGCAGCTTGTGGCGGGGGACTAGCACAGATACGCAGTATTTT.

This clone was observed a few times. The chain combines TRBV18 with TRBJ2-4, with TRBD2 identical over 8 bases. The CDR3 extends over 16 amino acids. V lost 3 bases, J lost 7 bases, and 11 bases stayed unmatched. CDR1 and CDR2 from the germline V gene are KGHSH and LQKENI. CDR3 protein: CASSPTRGLAFNIQYF. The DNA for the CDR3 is TGTGCCAGCTCACCTACCCGTGGACTAGCATTCAACATTCAGTACTTC.

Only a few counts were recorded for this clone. This CDR3 reads CASPGRKMGGYTF. CDR3 sequence (DNA): TGTGCCTCACCGGGACGAAAAATGGGTGGCTACACCTTC. The gene calls are TRBV30 and TRBJ1-2; tentatively, D is TRBD1 (5 bases). Trimming stripped 7 bases from V and 7 bases from J, with 19 bases between. The CDR3 consists of 13 residues. CDR1 GTSNPN and CDR2 SVGIG come from the germline V gene (reference sequence).

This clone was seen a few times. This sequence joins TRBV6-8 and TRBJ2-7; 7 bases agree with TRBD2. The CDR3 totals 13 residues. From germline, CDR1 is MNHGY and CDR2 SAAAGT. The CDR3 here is CTTVGGTGYEQYF. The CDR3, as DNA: TGTACCACCGTGGGGGGGACTGGCTACGAGCAGTACTTC.

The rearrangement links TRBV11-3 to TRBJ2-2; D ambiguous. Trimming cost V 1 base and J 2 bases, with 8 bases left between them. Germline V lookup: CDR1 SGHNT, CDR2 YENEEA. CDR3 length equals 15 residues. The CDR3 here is CASSLGVFNTGELFF. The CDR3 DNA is TGTGCCAGCAGCTTAGGGGTGTTTAACACCGGGGAGCTGTTTTTT.

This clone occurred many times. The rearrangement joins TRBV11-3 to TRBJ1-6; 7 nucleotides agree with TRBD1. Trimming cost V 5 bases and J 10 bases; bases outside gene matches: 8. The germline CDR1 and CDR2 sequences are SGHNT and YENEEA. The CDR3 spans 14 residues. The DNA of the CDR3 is TGTGCCAGCAGCCTGCAGGGGGAAGGCTCACCCCTCCACTTT. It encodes CASSLQGEGSPLHF.

The CDR3 region has the DNA TGCGCCAGCAGCTCGTCGCCGACGGAAAACTACGAGCAGTACTTC. Translated: CASSSSPTENYEQYF. The chain uses TRBV5-1 and TRBJ2-7; D remains ambiguous. CDR3 size: 15 residues. CDR1 and CDR2 (germline): SGHRS, YFSETQ. Trimming pared 3 bases from V and 3 bases from J, leaving 16 bases between. Supplemented by reference TRBV5-1 and TRBJ2-7, the full variable domain reads KAGVTQTPRYLIKTRGQQVTLSCSPISGHRSVSWYQQTPGQGLQFLFEYFSETQRNKGNFPGRFSGRQFSNSRSEMNVSTLELGDSALYLCASSSSPTENYEQYFGPGTRLTVT.

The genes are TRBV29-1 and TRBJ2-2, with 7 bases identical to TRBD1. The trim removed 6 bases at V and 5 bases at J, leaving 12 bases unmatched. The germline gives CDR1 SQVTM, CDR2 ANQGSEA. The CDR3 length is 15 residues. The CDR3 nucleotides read TGCAGCGTCACCACCGGGACAGCACAAACCGGGGAGCTGTTTTTT. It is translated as CSVTTGTAQTGELFF.

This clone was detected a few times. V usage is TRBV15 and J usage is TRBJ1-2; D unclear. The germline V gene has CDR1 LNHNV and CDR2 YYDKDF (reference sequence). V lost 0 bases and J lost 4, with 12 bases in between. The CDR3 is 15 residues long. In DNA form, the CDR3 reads TGTGCCACCAGCAGAGATAGGGAACCCCTCTATGGCTACACCTTC. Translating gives CATSRDREPLYGYTF.

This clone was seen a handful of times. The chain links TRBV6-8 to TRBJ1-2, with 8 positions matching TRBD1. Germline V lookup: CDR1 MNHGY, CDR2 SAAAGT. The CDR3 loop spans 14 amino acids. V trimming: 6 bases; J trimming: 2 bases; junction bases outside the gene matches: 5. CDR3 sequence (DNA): TGTGCCAGCAGAAGCAGGGGGCAGAACTATGGCTACACCTTC. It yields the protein CASRSRGQNYGYTF.

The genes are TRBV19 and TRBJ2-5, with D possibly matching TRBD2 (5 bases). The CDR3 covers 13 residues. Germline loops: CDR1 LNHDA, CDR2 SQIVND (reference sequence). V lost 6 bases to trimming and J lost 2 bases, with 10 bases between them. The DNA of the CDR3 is TGTGCCAGTAGCGGGGTACCTCAAGAGACCCAGTACTTC. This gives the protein CASSGVPQETQYF.

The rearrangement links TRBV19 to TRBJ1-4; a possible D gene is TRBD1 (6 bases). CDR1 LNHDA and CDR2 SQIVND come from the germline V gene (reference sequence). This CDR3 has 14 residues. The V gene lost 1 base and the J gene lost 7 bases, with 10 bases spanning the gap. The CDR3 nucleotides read TGTGCCAGTAGTATAGGTGCCAGGGGTGAAAAACTGTTTTTT. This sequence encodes CASSIGARGEKLFF.

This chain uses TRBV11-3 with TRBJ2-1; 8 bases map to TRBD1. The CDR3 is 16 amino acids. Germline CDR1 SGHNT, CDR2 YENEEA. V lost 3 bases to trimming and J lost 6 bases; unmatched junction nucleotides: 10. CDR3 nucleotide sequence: TGTGCCAGCAGCTTGCGCCGGGACAGGTCTGTCAATGAGCAGTTCTTC. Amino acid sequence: CASSLRRDRSVNEQFF.

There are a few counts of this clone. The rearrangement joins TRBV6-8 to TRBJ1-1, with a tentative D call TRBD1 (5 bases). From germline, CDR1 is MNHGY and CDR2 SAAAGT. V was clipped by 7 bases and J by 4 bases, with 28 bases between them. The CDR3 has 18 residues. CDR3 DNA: TGTGCCAGCAATACCCTTGGGGCCGCCGGTGTGCGGGGCACTGAAGCTTTCTTT. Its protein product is CASNTLGAAGVRGTEAFF.

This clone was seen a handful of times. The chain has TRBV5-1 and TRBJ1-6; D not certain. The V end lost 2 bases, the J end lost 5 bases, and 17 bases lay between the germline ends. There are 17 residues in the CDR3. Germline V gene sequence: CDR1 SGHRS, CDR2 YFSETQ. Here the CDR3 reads CASSFFRHGRDNSPLHF. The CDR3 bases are TGCGCCAGCAGCTTTTTCCGGCACGGACGGGATAATTCACCCCTCCACTTT.

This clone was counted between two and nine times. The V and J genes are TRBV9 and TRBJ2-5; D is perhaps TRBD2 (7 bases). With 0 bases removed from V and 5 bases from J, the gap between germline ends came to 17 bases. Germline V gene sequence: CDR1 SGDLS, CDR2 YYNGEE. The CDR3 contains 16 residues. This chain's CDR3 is CASSVGGVGGGETQYF. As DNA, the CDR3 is TGTGCCAGCAGCGTAGGAGGGGTAGGGGGAGGGGAGACCCAGTACTTC.

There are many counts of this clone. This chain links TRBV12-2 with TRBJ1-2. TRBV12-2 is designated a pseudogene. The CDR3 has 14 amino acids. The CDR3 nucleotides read TGTGCTAGTTCTGGGGTCCTCGCATCACAAGGCTACACCTTC. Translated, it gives CASSGVLASQGYTF.